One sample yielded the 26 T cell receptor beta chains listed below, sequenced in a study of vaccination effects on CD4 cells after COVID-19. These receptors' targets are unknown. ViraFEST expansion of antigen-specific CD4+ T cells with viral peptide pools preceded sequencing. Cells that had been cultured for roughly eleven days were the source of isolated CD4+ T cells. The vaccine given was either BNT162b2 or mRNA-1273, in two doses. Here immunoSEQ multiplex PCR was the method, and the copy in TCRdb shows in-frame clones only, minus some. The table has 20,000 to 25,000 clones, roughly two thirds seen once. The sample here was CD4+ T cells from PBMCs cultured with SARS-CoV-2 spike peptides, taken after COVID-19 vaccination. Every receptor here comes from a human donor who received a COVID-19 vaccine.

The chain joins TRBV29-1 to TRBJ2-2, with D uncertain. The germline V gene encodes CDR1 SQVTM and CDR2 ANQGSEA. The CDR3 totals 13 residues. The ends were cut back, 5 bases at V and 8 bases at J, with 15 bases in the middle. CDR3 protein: CSVSDPRKGELFF. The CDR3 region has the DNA TGCAGCGTTAGTGATCCCAGGAAAGGGGAGCTGTTTTTT.

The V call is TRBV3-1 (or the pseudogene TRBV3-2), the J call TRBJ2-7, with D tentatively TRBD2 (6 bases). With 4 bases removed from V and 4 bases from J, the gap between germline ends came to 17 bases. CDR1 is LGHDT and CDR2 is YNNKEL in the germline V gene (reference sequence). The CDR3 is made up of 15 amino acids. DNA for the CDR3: TGTGCCAGCAGCCCCCTACCGGGAGACCAGTACGAGCAGTACTTC. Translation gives CASSPLPGDQYEQYF.

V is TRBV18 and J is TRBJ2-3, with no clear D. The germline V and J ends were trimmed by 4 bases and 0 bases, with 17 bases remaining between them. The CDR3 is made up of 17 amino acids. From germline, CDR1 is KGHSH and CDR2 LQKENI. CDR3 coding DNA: TGTGCCAGCTCACAACCCCCCTGGAGAGTTAGCACAGATACGCAGTATTTT. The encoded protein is CASSQPPWRVSTDTQYF.

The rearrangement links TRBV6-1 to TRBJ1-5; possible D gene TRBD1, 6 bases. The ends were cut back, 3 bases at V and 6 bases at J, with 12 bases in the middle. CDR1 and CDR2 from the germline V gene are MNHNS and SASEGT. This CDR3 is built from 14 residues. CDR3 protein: CASSEAGAGQPQHF. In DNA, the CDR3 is TGTGCCAGCAGTGAGGCGGGGGCGGGTCAGCCCCAGCATTTT.

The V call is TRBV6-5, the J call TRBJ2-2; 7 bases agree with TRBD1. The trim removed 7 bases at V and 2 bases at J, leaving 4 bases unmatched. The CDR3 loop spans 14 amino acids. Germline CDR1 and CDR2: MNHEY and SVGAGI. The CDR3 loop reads CASNTGDNTGELFF. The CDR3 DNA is TGTGCCAGCAATACAGGGGACAACACCGGGGAGCTGTTTTTT.

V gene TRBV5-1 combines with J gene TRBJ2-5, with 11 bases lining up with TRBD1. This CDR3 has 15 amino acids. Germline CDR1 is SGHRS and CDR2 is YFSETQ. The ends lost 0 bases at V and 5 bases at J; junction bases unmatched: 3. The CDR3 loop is CASSLAGQGAETQYF. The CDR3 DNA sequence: TGCGCCAGCAGCTTGGCAGGACAGGGGGCTGAGACCCAGTACTTC.

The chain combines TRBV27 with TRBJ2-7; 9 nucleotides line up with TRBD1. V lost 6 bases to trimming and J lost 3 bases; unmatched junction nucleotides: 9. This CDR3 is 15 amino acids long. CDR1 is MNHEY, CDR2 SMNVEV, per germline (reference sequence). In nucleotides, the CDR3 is TGTGCCAGCAGACCTGACAGGGGGGGGTTCTACGAGCAGTACTTC. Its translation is CASRPDRGGFYEQYF.

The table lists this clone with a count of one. CDR3 in DNA: TGTGCCAGCACCGCAAGGGGATGGGGCTACACCTTC. Protein: CASTARGWGYTF. The chain recombines TRBV25-1 with TRBJ1-2; a weak D match, TRBD1 (5 bases). CDR1 and CDR2 (germline): MGHDK, SYGVNS. V was shortened by 7 bases and J by 8 bases, with 14 bases between the two germline ends. This CDR3 comprises 12 residues.

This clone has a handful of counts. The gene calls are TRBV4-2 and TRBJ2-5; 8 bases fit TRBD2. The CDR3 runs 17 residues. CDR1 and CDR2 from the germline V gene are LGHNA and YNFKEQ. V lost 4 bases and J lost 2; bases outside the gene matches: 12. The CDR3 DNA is TGTGCCAGCAGCCCCTTGATAATAGCGGGGAGACAAGAGACCCAGTACTTC. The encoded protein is CASSPLIIAGRQETQYF.

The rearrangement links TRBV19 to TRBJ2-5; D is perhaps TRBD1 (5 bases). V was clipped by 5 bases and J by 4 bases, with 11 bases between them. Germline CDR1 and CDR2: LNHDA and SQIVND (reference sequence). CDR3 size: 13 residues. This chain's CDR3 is CASSGQKGETQYF. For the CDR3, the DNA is TGTGCCAGTAGTGGACAAAAGGGAGAGACCCAGTACTTC.

The CDR3 loop reads CASSWGSSSYNEQFF. The CDR3 nucleotides read TGTGCCAGCAGTTGGGGATCCAGCTCCTACAATGAGCAGTTCTTC. V usage is TRBV6-5 and J usage is TRBJ2-1; the D is unclear. The CDR3 sequence is 15 residues long. V was trimmed by 4 bases and J by 0 bases, leaving 10 bases between them. Germline assignment: CDR1 MNHEY and CDR2 SVGAGI.

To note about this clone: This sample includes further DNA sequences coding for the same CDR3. DNA for the CDR3: TGTGCCAGCTCACCGGCCCGAGAGAACACTGAAGCTTTCTTT. It specifies CASSPARENTEAFF. This chain joins TRBV18 and TRBJ1-1; D is unclear. CDR3 length: 14 amino acids. With 3 bases removed from V and 1 base from J, the gap between germline ends came to 9 bases. Germline V gives CDR1 KGHSH, CDR2 LQKENI.

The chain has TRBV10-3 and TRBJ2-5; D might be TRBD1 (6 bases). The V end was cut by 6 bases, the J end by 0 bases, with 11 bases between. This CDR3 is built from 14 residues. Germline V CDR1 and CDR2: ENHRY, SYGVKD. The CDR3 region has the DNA TGTGCCATCAGCCAAGACAGGTACCAAGAGACCCAGTACTTC. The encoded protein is CAISQDRYQETQYF.

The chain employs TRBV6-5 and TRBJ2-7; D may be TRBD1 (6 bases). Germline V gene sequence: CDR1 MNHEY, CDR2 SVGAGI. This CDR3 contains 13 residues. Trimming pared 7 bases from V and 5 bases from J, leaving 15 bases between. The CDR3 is CASTRTGSHEQYF. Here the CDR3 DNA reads TGTGCCAGCACCAGAACAGGGTCCCACGAGCAGTACTTC.

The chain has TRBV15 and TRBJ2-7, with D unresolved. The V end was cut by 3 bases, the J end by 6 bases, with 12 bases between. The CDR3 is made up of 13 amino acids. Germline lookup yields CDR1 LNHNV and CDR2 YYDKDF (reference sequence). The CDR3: CATSRGPLGEQYF. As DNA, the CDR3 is TGTGCCACCAGCAGGGGCCCCCTCGGCGAGCAGTACTTC.

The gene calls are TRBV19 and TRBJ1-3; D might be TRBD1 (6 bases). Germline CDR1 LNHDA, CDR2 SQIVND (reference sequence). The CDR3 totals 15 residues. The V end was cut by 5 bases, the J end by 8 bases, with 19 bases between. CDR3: CASSARTLGGDTIYF. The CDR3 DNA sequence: TGTGCCAGTAGTGCCCGGACTCTAGGGGGTGACACCATATATTTT.

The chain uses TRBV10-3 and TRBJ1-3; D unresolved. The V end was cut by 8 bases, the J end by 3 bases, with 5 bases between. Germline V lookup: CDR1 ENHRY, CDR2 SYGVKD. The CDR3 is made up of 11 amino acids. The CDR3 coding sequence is TGTGCCATCTTGGGTGGAAACACCATATATTTT. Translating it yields CAILGGNTIYF.

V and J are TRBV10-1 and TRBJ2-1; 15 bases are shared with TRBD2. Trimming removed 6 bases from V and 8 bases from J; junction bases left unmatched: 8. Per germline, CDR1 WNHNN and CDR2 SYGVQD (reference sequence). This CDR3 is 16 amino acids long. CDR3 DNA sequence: TGCGCCAGCAGCATGGGACTAGCGGGGGGTAAGGATGAGCAGTTCTTC. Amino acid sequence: CASSMGLAGGKDEQFF.

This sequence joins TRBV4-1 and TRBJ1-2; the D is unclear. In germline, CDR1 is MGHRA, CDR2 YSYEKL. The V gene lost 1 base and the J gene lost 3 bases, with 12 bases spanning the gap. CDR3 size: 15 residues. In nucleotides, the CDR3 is TGCGCCAGCAGCCAAGCAGCGGACGTATACTATGGCTACACCTTC. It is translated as CASSQAADVYYGYTF.

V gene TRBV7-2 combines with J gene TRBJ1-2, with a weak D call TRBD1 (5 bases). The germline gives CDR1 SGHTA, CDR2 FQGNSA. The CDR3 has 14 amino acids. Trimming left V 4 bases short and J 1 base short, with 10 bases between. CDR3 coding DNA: TGTGCCAGCAGCTGGGGGACCTTTAACTATGGCTACACCTTC. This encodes CASSWGTFNYGYTF.

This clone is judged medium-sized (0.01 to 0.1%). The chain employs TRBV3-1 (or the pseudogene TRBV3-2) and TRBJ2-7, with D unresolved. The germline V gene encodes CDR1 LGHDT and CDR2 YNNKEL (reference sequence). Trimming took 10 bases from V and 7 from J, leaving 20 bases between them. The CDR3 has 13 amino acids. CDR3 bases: TGTGCCACGGGCCAAAGCAATGTGGGGGAGCAGTACTTC. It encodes CATGQSNVGEQYF.

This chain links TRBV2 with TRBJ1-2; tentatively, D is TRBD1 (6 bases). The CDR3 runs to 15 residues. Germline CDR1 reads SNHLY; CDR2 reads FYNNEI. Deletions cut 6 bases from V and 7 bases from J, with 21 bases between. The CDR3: CASSFILTGTSGYTF. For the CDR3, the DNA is TGTGCCAGCAGCTTCATCTTAACAGGGACTTCTGGCTACACCTTC.

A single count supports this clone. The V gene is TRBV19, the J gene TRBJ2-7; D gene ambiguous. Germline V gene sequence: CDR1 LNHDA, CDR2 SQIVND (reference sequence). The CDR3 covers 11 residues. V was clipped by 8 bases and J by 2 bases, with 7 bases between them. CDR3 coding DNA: TGTGCCAGTTCAACTGCCTACGAGCAGTACTTC. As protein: CASSTAYEQYF.

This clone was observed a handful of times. CDR3 sequence: CASSPGTDYGYTF. CDR3 DNA: TGTGCCAGCTCACCGGGGACAGACTATGGCTACACCTTC. J is TRBJ1-2 and V is TRBV18, with TRBD1 matching over 7 bases. The CDR3 sequence is 13 residues long. V lost 3 bases, J lost 3 bases, and 1 base stayed unmatched. Germline V lookup: CDR1 KGHSH, CDR2 LQKENI.

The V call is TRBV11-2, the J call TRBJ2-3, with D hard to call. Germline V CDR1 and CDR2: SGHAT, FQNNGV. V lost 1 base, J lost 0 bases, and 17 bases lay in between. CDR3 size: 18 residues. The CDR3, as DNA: TGTGCCAGCAGCTTAGCCGTAAGCAGCCGAGGAAGCACAGATACGCAGTATTTT. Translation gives CASSLAVSSRGSTDTQYF.

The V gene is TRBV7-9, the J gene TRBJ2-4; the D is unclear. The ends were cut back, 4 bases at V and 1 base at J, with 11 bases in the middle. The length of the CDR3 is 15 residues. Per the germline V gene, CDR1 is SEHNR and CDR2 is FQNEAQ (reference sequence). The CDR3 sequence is CASSSAFPAKNIQYF. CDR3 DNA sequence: TGTGCCAGCAGCTCGGCTTTTCCTGCCAAAAACATTCAGTACTTC.